This is a list of T cell receptor beta chains from one sample in a study of T cell repertoires in cytomegalovirus infection. MiXCR, run by TCRdb on the reads, gives a single entry per CDR3 protein. The sample consists of just over 150,000 distinct CDR3 sequences, roughly a quarter of them appearing once. Sequences were obtained from PBMCs. The origin of the receptors is a human donor in good health (CMV status not recorded). Some clones in this sample may be carry-over from other donors' samples. Both conserved end residues are trimmed from each CDR3. D genes are given only for firm matches.

>TRBJ2-5|TRBV24-1|-
ATSDLEETQY
>TRBJ1-1|TRBV9|-
ASSVAEWGSEAF
>TRBJ2-1|TRBV5-4|-
ASSLRLEQF
>TRBJ1-5|TRBV24-1|-
ATSDQSSGNQPQH
>TRBJ2-6|TRBV7-8|TRBD1
ASSLGQGRGANVLT
>TRBJ1-2|TRBV5-4|-
ASSFDPGSEYGYT
>TRBJ2-7|TRBV7-2|-
ASSSGSLYEQY
>TRBJ2-7|TRBV28|-
ASTSRLPYEQY
>TRBJ2-5|TRBV7-9|-
ASSGPGRSQERQETQY
>TRBJ1-1|TRBV6-1|-
GSSEALRTEAF